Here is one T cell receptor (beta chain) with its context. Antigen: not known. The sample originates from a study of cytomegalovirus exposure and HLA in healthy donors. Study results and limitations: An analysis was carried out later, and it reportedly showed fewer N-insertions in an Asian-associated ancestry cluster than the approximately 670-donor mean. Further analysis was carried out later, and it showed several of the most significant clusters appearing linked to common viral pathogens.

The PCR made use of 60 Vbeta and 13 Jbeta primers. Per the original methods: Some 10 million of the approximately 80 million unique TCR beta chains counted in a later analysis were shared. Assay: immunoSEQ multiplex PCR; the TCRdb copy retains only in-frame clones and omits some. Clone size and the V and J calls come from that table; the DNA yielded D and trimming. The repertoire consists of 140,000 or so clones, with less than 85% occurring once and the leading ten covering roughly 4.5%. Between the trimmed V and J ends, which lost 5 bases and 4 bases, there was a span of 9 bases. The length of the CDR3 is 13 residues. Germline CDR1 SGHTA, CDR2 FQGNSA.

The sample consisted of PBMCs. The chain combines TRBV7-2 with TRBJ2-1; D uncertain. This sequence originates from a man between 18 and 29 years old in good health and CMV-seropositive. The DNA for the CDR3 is TGTGCCAGCAGCATTGGGCCTTACAATGAGCAGTTCTTC. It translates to CASSIGPYNEQFF.